One sample yielded the 14 T cell receptor beta chains listed below, sequenced in a study of human T cells and chemical hapten exposure (dated by TCRdb to about 2021). Sample time point, as interpreted from the label and publication: patch test 3, about 24 weeks after DPC sensitization. In light of the paper, this sample's treatment or condition label describes: therapeutic diphenylcyclopropenone sensitization with weekly scalp DPC. Receptors were amplified or captured by RACE. The reads were generated on a NextSeq 500. TCRdb trimmed the raw reads at Q25, called clones with MiXCR and kept productive beta chains. Every distinct CDR3 protein forms one entry, paired with its most common genes and DNA. This sample lists 55,000 to 80,000 distinct CDR3 sequences; 9.5% to 12% were detected once. The biggest ten clones account for about 2% of the sample. This specimen consisted of whole blood, obtained in connection with sensitization to the hapten diphenylcyclopropenone (DPC). The source of these receptors is a woman aged 30 to 39 with alopecia areata. Some clones in this sample may be carry-over from other donors' samples.

In its sample, this clonotype was seen many times. The rearrangement uses TRBV12-3 or TRBV12-4 and TRBJ1-2; D uncertain. This CDR3 spans 14 amino acids. V was trimmed by 3 bases and J by 3 bases, leaving 11 bases between them. The DNA of the CDR3 is TGTGCCAGCAGTTTGTTAGGGCCCGACTATGGCTACACCTTC. This codes for CASSLLGPDYGYTF.

The rearrangement uses TRBV20-1 and TRBJ2-1, with TRBD2 identical over 10 bases. The V and J ends lost 6 bases and 7 bases, in that order; junction bases with no gene match: 12. The CDR3 sequence is 15 residues long. Germline V gene lookup returns CDR1 DFQATT and CDR2 SNEGSKA (reference sequence). The chain's CDR3 is CSAGSGTSATNEQFF. CDR3 bases: TGCAGTGCCGGATCCGGGACTAGCGCGACTAATGAGCAGTTCTTC.

The chain carries TRBV2 and TRBJ2-1; D gene uncertain. This CDR3 region has 15 residues. The V gene's germline CDR1 is SNHLY and CDR2 FYNNEI. V shed 0 bases and J shed 3 bases, with 9 bases lying between them. CDR3 nucleotides: TGTGCCAGCAGTGAAGCTTCACAGTTCTACAATGAGCAGTTCTTC. Translated: CASSEASQFYNEQFF.

This clonotype was found many times. The chain uses TRBV6-2 or TRBV6-3 and TRBJ2-7; no firm D call. Germline CDR1 reads MNHEY; CDR2 reads SVGEGT. V was shortened by 0 bases and J by 0 bases, with 12 bases between the two germline ends. The length of the CDR3 is 16 residues. The CDR3 loop reads CASSYSSAENSYEQYF. DNA of the CDR3: TGTGCCAGCAGTTACTCGAGTGCAGAGAACTCCTACGAGCAGTACTTC.

This chain uses TRBV2 with TRBJ2-3, with no clear D. V was shortened by 7 bases and J by 3 bases, with 5 bases between the two germline ends. There are 11 residues in the CDR3. Germline CDR1 SNHLY, CDR2 FYNNEI. CDR3 sequence: CASMVTDTQYF. The CDR3 DNA is TGTGCCAGCATGGTGACAGATACGCAGTATTTT.

In this sample, this clonotype turned up a few times. This rearrangement joins TRBV10-3 to TRBJ2-2, with TRBD2 matching over 7 bases. CDR1 ENHRY and CDR2 SYGVKD come from the germline V gene. This CDR3 has 13 residues. Trimming at V came to 10 bases and at J to 1 base, leaving 3 bases not matched to a gene. The CDR3 DNA sequence: TGTGCCAGCGGGGAGGGGAACACCGGGGAGCTGTTTTTT. Encoded protein: CASGEGNTGELFF.

This chain connects TRBV3-1 to TRBJ1-6; no reliable D call. This CDR3 comprises 13 residues. Germline lookup yields CDR1 LGHDT and CDR2 YNNKEL (reference sequence). V lost 2 bases and J lost 7, with 6 bases in between. CDR3 nucleotides: TGTGCCAGCAGCCAACAGCTCAATTCACCCCTCCACTTT. Translating it yields CASSQQLNSPLHF. Full variable domain (rest looked up from reference TRBV3-1 and TRBJ1-6): DTAVSQTPKYLVTQMGNDKSIKCEQNLGHDTMYWYKQDSKKFLKIMFSYNNKELIINETVPNRFSPKSPDKAHLNLHINSLELGDSAVYFCASSQQLNSPLHFGNGTRLTVT.

This clonotype was seen at least ten times. The chain has TRBV3-1 and TRBJ2-7; D may correspond to TRBD1 or TRBD2 (6 bases each). Trimming removed 0 bases at V and 2 bases at J, with 14 bases between. The CDR3 extends over 16 amino acids. The germline gives CDR1 LGHDT, CDR2 YNNKEL (reference sequence). The CDR3 loop is CASSQDLGGPTYEQYF. The CDR3 nucleotides are TGTGCCAGCAGCCAAGATCTTGGGGGGCCTACCTACGAGCAGTACTTC.

This clonotype appeared many times. This sequence joins TRBV29-1 and TRBJ1-1, with D uncertain. Trimming took off 4 bases at V and 5 bases at J, with 11 bases between the two ends. The CDR3 is 12 residues long. Germline V gives CDR1 SQVTM, CDR2 ANQGSEA. The CDR3 DNA reads TGCAGCGTTGGTGACCCGGGGACTGAAGCTTTCTTT. Translating it yields CSVGDPGTEAFF.

This clonotype has a handful of counts. CDR3 bases: TGTGCCAGCAGCTTAAATACGGGGTACTCGGCAGATACGCAGTATTTT. It encodes CASSLNTGYSADTQYF. The chain uses TRBV7-6 and TRBJ2-3; tentative D call: TRBD2 (5 bases). This CDR3 is 16 amino acids long. V was cut by 2 bases and J by 4 bases, with 16 bases left in between. Germline CDR1 reads SGHVS; CDR2 reads FNYEAQ.

This clonotype was recorded at least ten times. The chain combines TRBV7-2 with TRBJ2-3, with a possible D match to TRBD2 (6 bases). V lost 6 bases, J lost 5 bases, and 27 bases lay in between. Germline CDR1 reads SGHTA; CDR2 reads FQGNSA. The CDR3 is 18 residues long. The CDR3 region is CASRTKGAGGGAIDTQYF. CDR3 nucleotide sequence: TGTGCCAGCAGAACAAAGGGCGCTGGTGGCGGGGCCATAGATACGCAGTATTTT.

In this sample, this clonotype turned up many times. V gene TRBV18 combines with J gene TRBJ1-1, with a possible D match to TRBD1 (5 bases). V was shortened by 6 bases and J by 3 bases, with 17 bases between the two germline ends. This CDR3 spans 15 amino acids. Germline CDR1 is KGHSH and CDR2 is LQKENI. CDR3 region: CASSRAGTADTEAFF. The CDR3 region has the DNA TGTGCCAGCTCTCGAGCCGGGACGGCGGACACTGAAGCTTTCTTT.

This clonotype was counted between two and nine times. The rearrangement links TRBV28 to TRBJ1-1; 8 bases agree with TRBD1. Germline values: CDR1 MDHEN, CDR2 SYDVKM. CDR3 length: 18 residues. The V and J ends lost 10 bases and 0 bases, in that order; junction bases with no gene match: 19. The DNA for the CDR3 is TGTGCCACCCTACCGCAAGGGTACAGGGGGGATATGAACACTGAAGCTTTCTTT. This codes for CATLPQGYRGDMNTEAFF.

This clonotype was seen at least ten times. In DNA, the CDR3 is TGTGCCAGCAGCCAGGGACAGGGGAGTGAAAAACTGTTTTTT. Amino acid sequence: CASSQGQGSEKLFF. The rearrangement links TRBV7-2 to TRBJ1-4, with TRBD1 matching 10 bases. Germline-derived CDR1 and CDR2 are SGHTA and FQGNSA. Trimming at V came to 5 bases and at J to 7 bases, leaving 4 bases not matched to a gene. This CDR3 comprises 14 residues. Together with reference TRBV7-2 and TRBJ1-4, the CDR3 gives the full variable domain: GAGVSQSPSNKVTEKGKDVELRCDPISGHTALYWYRQSLGQGLEFLIYFQGNSAPDKSGLPSDRFSAERTGGSVSTLTIQRTQQEDSAVYLCASSQGQGSEKLFFGSGTQLSVL.